A selection of T cell receptor beta chains follows, all from one sample in a study of cytomegalovirus exposure and HLA in healthy donors. Method: immunoSEQ multiplex PCR; TCRdb's copy keeps in-frame clones and lacks some. The sample holds 46,000 or so clones, less than 75% seen once. The sample comprised PBMCs. The receptor source for this set is a man aged 55 to 69 in good health and CMV-seropositive. Each CDR3 is given with its conserved first and last residue. D genes are given only for firm matches. Expanded clones get a size class; other rows say once, few or many, or leave the size out.

clone size: .
V gene: TRBV7-9
D gene: .
J gene: TRBJ2-2
CDR3 protein: CASSGRRGDTGELFF
CDR3 DNA: TGTGCCAGCAGCGGTCGCAGGGGTGACACCGGGGAGCTGTTTTTT

clone size: .
V gene: TRBV7-9
D gene: TRBD2
J gene: TRBJ2-1
CDR3 protein: CASSTSGRFYNEQFF
CDR3 DNA: TGTGCCAGCAGCACTAGCGGGAGGTTCTACAATGAGCAGTTCTTC

clone size: .
V gene: TRBV5-4
D gene: .
J gene: TRBJ2-1
CDR3 protein: CASSLGAEQFF
CDR3 DNA: TGTGCCAGCAGCTTGGGGGCCGAGCAGTTCTTC

clone size: few
V gene: TRBV11-2
D gene: TRBD1
J gene: TRBJ1-2
CDR3 protein: CASSLVGQGSYGYTF
CDR3 DNA: TGTGCCAGCAGCTTAGTAGGACAGGGAAGCTATGGCTACACCTTC

clone size: .
V gene: TRBV29-1
D gene: .
J gene: TRBJ2-1
CDR3 protein: CSSGGTAYNEQFF
CDR3 DNA: TGCAGCTCAGGGGGGACAGCCTACAATGAGCAGTTCTTC

clone size: once
V gene: TRBV5-4
D gene: TRBD2
J gene: TRBJ2-1
CDR3 protein: CASSFGLAANNEQFF
CDR3 DNA: TGTGCCAGCAGCTTCGGGCTAGCGGCAAACAATGAGCAGTTCTTC

clone size: .
V gene: TRBV27
D gene: TRBD1
J gene: TRBJ2-7
CDR3 protein: CASSSRQGGYEQYF
CDR3 DNA: TGTGCCAGCAGTTCTCGACAGGGCGGCTACGAGCAGTACTTC

clone size: .
V gene: TRBV19
D gene: .
J gene: TRBJ2-3
CDR3 protein: CASMSQGGSDTQYF
CDR3 DNA: TGTGCCAGTATGAGCCAGGGAGGAAGTGATACGCAGTATTTT

clone size: .
V gene: TRBV7-8
D gene: .
J gene: TRBJ2-1
CDR3 protein: CASSRVGSGSYNEQFF
CDR3 DNA: TGTGCCAGCAGCCGGGTGGGTTCGGGCTCCTACAATGAGCAGTTCTTC

clone size: .
V gene: TRBV4-3
D gene: .
J gene: TRBJ2-2
CDR3 protein: CASSRGGIGELFF
CDR3 DNA: TGCGCCAGCAGCCGCGGAGGTATCGGGGAGCTGTTTTTT

clone size: .
V gene: TRBV27
D gene: .
J gene: TRBJ2-3
CDR3 protein: CASSPIGHLITDTQYF
CDR3 DNA: TGTGCCAGCAGCCCAATAGGACATCTGATCACAGATACGCAGTATTTT

clone size: .
V gene: TRBV7-2
D gene: .
J gene: TRBJ2-3
CDR3 protein: CASSPSPRLRSPDTQYF
CDR3 DNA: TGTGCCAGCAGCCCATCCCCACGACTGAGATCCCCAGATACGCAGTATTTT

clone size: .
V gene: TRBV5-1
D gene: TRBD1
J gene: TRBJ1-4
CDR3 protein: CASSSGTGGEKLFF
CDR3 DNA: TGCGCCAGCAGTTCCGGGACAGGGGGCGAAAAACTGTTTTTT

clone size: .
V gene: TRBV13
D gene: .
J gene: TRBJ2-3
CDR3 protein: CASSALKGTDTQYF
CDR3 DNA: TGTGCCAGCAGCGCCTTAAAGGGGACAGATACGCAGTATTTT

clone size: .
V gene: TRBV13
D gene: TRBD2
J gene: TRBJ2-7
CDR3 protein: CASSLGFLAGGTYEQYF
CDR3 DNA: TGTGCCAGCAGCTTAGGTTTTCTAGCGGGAGGAACCTACGAGCAGTACTTC

clone size: medium-sized
V gene: TRBV4-3
D gene: .
J gene: TRBJ2-2
CDR3 protein: CASSQNRALAGELFF
CDR3 DNA: TGCGCCAGCAGCCAGAACAGGGCCCTCGCCGGGGAGCTGTTTTTT

clone size: .
V gene: TRBV7-9
D gene: TRBD1
J gene: TRBJ2-7
CDR3 protein: CASSEGDRDQYF
CDR3 DNA: TGTGCCAGCAGCGAGGGGGACAGGGACCAGTACTTC

clone size: .
V gene: TRBV27
D gene: .
J gene: TRBJ2-7
CDR3 protein: CASSPLAGEQYF
CDR3 DNA: TGTGCCAGCAGCCCCCTGGCTGGCGAGCAGTACTTC

clone size: .
V gene: TRBV7-9
D gene: TRBD2
J gene: TRBJ2-7
CDR3 protein: CASSKGLAGSEQYF
CDR3 DNA: TGTGCCAGCAGCAAGGGACTAGCGGGATCCGAGCAGTACTTC

clone size: .
V gene: TRBV7-7
D gene: .
J gene: TRBJ2-1
CDR3 protein: CASSRGQFYNEQFF
CDR3 DNA: TGTGCTAGCAGCCGCGGACAGTTTTACAATGAGCAGTTCTTC

clone size: .
V gene: TRBV29-1
D gene: .
J gene: TRBJ2-1
CDR3 protein: CSVLRDETYNEQFF
CDR3 DNA: TGCAGCGTTCTGCGGGACGAAACCTACAATGAGCAGTTCTTC

clone size: .
V gene: TRBV28
D gene: .
J gene: TRBJ2-5
CDR3 protein: CASSPSKETQYF
CDR3 DNA: TGTGCCAGCAGCCCTAGCAAAGAGACCCAGTACTTC

clone size: .
V gene: TRBV9
D gene: .
J gene: TRBJ2-3
CDR3 protein: CASSVRRGGPTDTQYF
CDR3 DNA: TGTGCCAGCAGCGTACGCAGGGGTGGGCCTACAGATACGCAGTATTTT

clone size: .
V gene: TRBV14
D gene: .
J gene: TRBJ1-1
CDR3 protein: CASSYYRDTTEAFF
CDR3 DNA: TGTGCCAGCAGCTACTACAGGGACACGACTGAAGCTTTCTTT

clone size: .
V gene: TRBV7-2
D gene: .
J gene: TRBJ2-2
CDR3 protein: CASSLGETGELFF
CDR3 DNA: TGTGCCAGCAGCTTAGGGGAGACCGGGGAGCTGTTTTTT

clone size: .
V gene: TRBV19
D gene: .
J gene: TRBJ2-5
CDR3 protein: CASSIGGTQYF
CDR3 DNA: TGTGCCAGTAGTATTGGAGGGACCCAGTACTTC

clone size: .
V gene: TRBV7-2
D gene: TRBD2
J gene: TRBJ2-7
CDR3 protein: CASSPKRETYEQYF
CDR3 DNA: TGTGCCAGCAGCCCAAAGCGGGAGACGTACGAGCAGTACTTC

clone size: .
V gene: TRBV28
D gene: TRBD1
J gene: TRBJ1-3
CDR3 protein: CASRGGDSFYSGNTIYF
CDR3 DNA: TGTGCCAGCAGAGGCGGGGACAGCTTTTACTCTGGAAACACCATATATTTT

clone size: .
V gene: TRBV30
D gene: TRBD2
J gene: TRBJ2-3
CDR3 protein: CAWSAFSGSLGDTQYF
CDR3 DNA: TGTGCCTGGAGCGCGTTTAGCGGGAGTTTAGGAGATACGCAGTATTTT

clone size: .
V gene: TRBV7-2
D gene: .
J gene: TRBJ2-7
CDR3 protein: CASSFVSPPEQYF
CDR3 DNA: TGTGCCAGCAGCTTCGTGTCTCCTCCGGAGCAGTACTTC

clone size: few
V gene: TRBV30
D gene: TRBD2
J gene: TRBJ2-7
CDR3 protein: CAWSALRSGGSYEQYF
CDR3 DNA: TGTGCCTGGAGCGCCCTGAGGTCGGGAGGGTCTTACGAGCAGTACTTC

clone size: .
V gene: TRBV18
D gene: TRBD2
J gene: TRBJ2-3
CDR3 protein: CASCTSGSRTDTQYF
CDR3 DNA: TGTGCCAGTTGTACTAGCGGGAGCCGCACAGATACGCAGTATTTT

clone size: few
V gene: TRBV28
D gene: TRBD1
J gene: TRBJ2-7
CDR3 protein: CASSLGPGTGTYEQYF
CDR3 DNA: TGTGCCAGCAGTTTAGGACCCGGGACAGGGACCTACGAGCAGTACTTC

clone size: .
V gene: TRBV2
D gene: TRBD2
J gene: TRBJ2-4
CDR3 protein: CASSSSGVAKNIQYF
CDR3 DNA: TGTGCCAGCAGTTCTAGCGGGGTGGCCAAAAACATTCAGTACTTC

clone size: .
V gene: TRBV28
D gene: TRBD2
J gene: TRBJ2-1
CDR3 protein: CASSPTSSGSKNEQFF
CDR3 DNA: TGTGCCAGCAGTCCGACGTCAAGCGGGAGTAAAAATGAGCAGTTCTTC

clone size: .
V gene: TRBV5-4
D gene: TRBD1
J gene: TRBJ2-3
CDR3 protein: CASSFGTGGGTDTQYF
CDR3 DNA: TGTGCCAGCAGTTTCGGGACAGGGGGCGGCACAGATACGCAGTATTTT

clone size: .
V gene: TRBV25-1
D gene: .
J gene: TRBJ2-1
CDR3 protein: CASSEGQTSSYNEQFF
CDR3 DNA: TGTGCCAGCAGTGAAGGCCAGACTAGCTCCTACAATGAGCAGTTCTTC

clone size: .
V gene: TRBV5-4
D gene: TRBD2
J gene: TRBJ2-3
CDR3 protein: CASRGTSGRGSRDTQYF
CDR3 DNA: TGTGCCAGCAGGGGGACTAGCGGGAGGGGATCGCGAGATACGCAGTATTTT

clone size: .
V gene: TRBV19
D gene: .
J gene: TRBJ1-1
CDR3 protein: CASSMAGDRIVNTEAFF
CDR3 DNA: TGTGCCAGTAGTATGGCGGGAGATCGGATTGTGAACACTGAAGCTTTCTTT

clone size: .
V gene: TRBV6-5
D gene: TRBD2
J gene: TRBJ2-3
CDR3 protein: CASSAGTSMDTQYF
CDR3 DNA: TGTGCCAGCAGTGCCGGGACTAGCATGGATACGCAGTATTTT

clone size: .
V gene: TRBV7-8
D gene: .
J gene: TRBJ2-3
CDR3 protein: CASSPPNSAESTDTQYF
CDR3 DNA: TGTGCCAGCAGCCCACCTAATAGCGCCGAAAGCACAGATACGCAGTATTTT

clone size: few
V gene: TRBV10-1
D gene: TRBD2
J gene: TRBJ2-7
CDR3 protein: CASSGGLVGEQYF
CDR3 DNA: TGCGCCAGCAGTGGGGGACTAGTCGGCGAGCAGTACTTC

clone size: few
V gene: TRBV5-8
D gene: .
J gene: TRBJ1-3
CDR3 protein: CASSLLQNGNTIYF
CDR3 DNA: TGTGCCAGCAGCTTGTTACAGAATGGAAACACCATATATTTT

clone size: .
V gene: TRBV9
D gene: TRBD2
J gene: TRBJ2-1
CDR3 protein: CASSVDPGRGEQFF
CDR3 DNA: TGTGCCAGCAGCGTGGACCCGGGGAGGGGTGAGCAGTTCTTC

clone size: .
V gene: TRBV7-6
D gene: .
J gene: TRBJ2-1
CDR3 protein: CASSAGLRPAYNEQFF
CDR3 DNA: TGTGCCAGCAGCGCGGGGCTAAGACCGGCCTACAATGAGCAGTTCTTC

clone size: few
V gene: TRBV5-4
D gene: TRBD1
J gene: TRBJ1-1
CDR3 protein: CASSESRGLGTEAFF
CDR3 DNA: TGTGCCAGCAGCGAATCAAGGGGGCTCGGGACTGAAGCTTTCTTT

clone size: .
V gene: TRBV4-1
D gene: .
J gene: TRBJ2-2
CDR3 protein: CASSQGLANTGELFF
CDR3 DNA: TGCGCCAGCAGCCAGGGCCTCGCGAACACCGGGGAGCTGTTTTTT

clone size: .
V gene: TRBV11-2
D gene: TRBD1
J gene: TRBJ2-7
CDR3 protein: CASTQLQGASYEQYF
CDR3 DNA: TGTGCCAGCACCCAGTTACAGGGGGCTTCCTACGAGCAGTACTTC

clone size: few
V gene: TRBV2
D gene: .
J gene: TRBJ2-3
CDR3 protein: CASGPGTSTDTQYF
CDR3 DNA: TGTGCCAGCGGACCCGGGACAAGCACAGATACGCAGTATTTT

clone size: few
V gene: TRBV7-9
D gene: TRBD2
J gene: TRBJ2-1
CDR3 protein: CASSIPGLAAYNEQFF
CDR3 DNA: TGTGCCAGCAGTATACCGGGACTAGCGGCATACAATGAGCAGTTCTTC

clone size: .
V gene: TRBV7-9
D gene: TRBD1
J gene: TRBJ1-2
CDR3 protein: CASSLEGALTYGYTF
CDR3 DNA: TGTGCCAGCAGCTTAGAGGGGGCACTAACCTATGGCTACACCTTC

clone size: few
V gene: TRBV6-6
D gene: TRBD1
J gene: TRBJ2-7
CDR3 protein: CASSYSMGQGAYEQYF
CDR3 DNA: TGTGCCAGCAGTTACTCCATGGGACAGGGGGCATACGAGCAGTACTTC

clone size: .
V gene: TRBV25-1
D gene: .
J gene: TRBJ1-2
CDR3 protein: CASRTTNREDYTF
CDR3 DNA: TGTGCCAGCAGGACCACTAACAGGGAAGACTACACCTTC

clone size: .
V gene: TRBV5-1
D gene: .
J gene: TRBJ2-1
CDR3 protein: CASSLTRNNEQFF
CDR3 DNA: TGCGCCAGCAGCTTGACGAGAAACAATGAGCAGTTCTTC